The 21 T cell receptor beta chains given below trace back to one sample, sequenced in a study of blood T cell repertoires in COVID-19. TCRdb's copy holds only in-frame clones and misses some; the assay was immunoSEQ multiplex PCR. The sample yields approximately 85,000 clones, more than 80% seen once. The sequenced sample consisted of peripheral blood. These receptors originate from a man aged 50 or older with active or convalescent COVID-19.

The genes are TRBV5-4 and TRBJ2-7; 14 nucleotides agree with TRBD2. This CDR3 spans 16 amino acids. V was pared by 4 bases and J by 0 bases, with 3 bases of the junction left unmatched. Germline CDR1 SGHNT, CDR2 YYREEE (reference sequence). For the CDR3, the DNA is TGTGCCAGCAGCCCGGGACTAGCGGGAGACTCCTACGAGCAGTACTTC. It specifies CASSPGLAGDSYEQYF.

This sequence joins TRBV2 and TRBJ2-2; D perhaps matches TRBD2 (6 bases). Germline CDR1 and CDR2: SNHLY and FYNNEI. The CDR3 is 15 residues long. V was pared by 4 bases and J by 1 base, with 10 bases between. CDR3 sequence: CASSVEGQNTGELFF. As DNA, the CDR3 is TGTGCCAGCAGTGTGGAGGGGCAGAACACCGGGGAGCTGTTTTTT.

This chain uses TRBV4-1 with TRBJ1-4, with 7 nucleotides matching TRBD1. J gave up 2 bases and V 3 bases, and 3 bases lay outside the gene matches. The CDR3 contains 15 residues. Germline assignment: CDR1 MGHRA and CDR2 YSYEKL. The DNA for the CDR3 is TGCGCCAGCAGCCACCGACAGGGTACTAATGAAAAACTGTTTTTT. It codes for CASSHRQGTNEKLFF.

This clone was seen a single time. The chain couples TRBV7-2 to TRBJ2-2; 7 nucleotides match TRBD2. The germline V gene has CDR1 SGHTA and CDR2 FQGNSA. V dropped 3 bases and J dropped 7; count of bases not matched to a gene: 5. There are 14 residues in the CDR3. The CDR3, as DNA: TGTGCCAGCAGCTTGAGGACTAGGAGCGGGGAGCTGTTTTTT. Amino acids: CASSLRTRSGELFF.

V gene TRBV11-2 combines with J gene TRBJ1-6; 7 bases are a match to TRBD1. There are 14 residues in the CDR3. Trimming at V came to 5 bases and at J to 5 bases, leaving 3 bases not matched to a gene. Germline V gene data show CDR1 as SGHAT and CDR2 as FQNNGV. The CDR3 here is CASSLDRNNSPLHF. The CDR3 region has the DNA TGTGCCAGCAGCCTGGACAGGAATAATTCACCCCTCCACTTT.

V and J are TRBV5-1 and TRBJ2-4, with D tentatively TRBD1 (5 bases). CDR3 length: 15 residues. Trimming took off 0 bases at V and 11 bases at J, with 18 bases between the two ends. Germline V CDR1 and CDR2: SGHRS, YFSETQ. The CDR3 DNA reads as TGCGCCAGCAGCTTGGGGGAAGCCAGGGCGCTTGTTCAGTACTTC. Amino acid sequence: CASSLGEARALVQYF.

This chain links TRBV9 with TRBJ2-1; 7 bases map to TRBD1. V dropped 1 base and J dropped 5; count of bases not matched to a gene: 9. Looked up from germline, CDR1 is SGDLS and CDR2 is YYNGEE. The CDR3 has 16 residues. The CDR3, as DNA: TGTGCCAGCAGCGTAAGCCTGGGACAGACAGACAATGAGCAGTTCTTC. Its translation is CASSVSLGQTDNEQFF.

The genes are TRBV7-8 and TRBJ2-1; the D gene is possibly TRBD1 (5 bases). V lost 8 bases and J 5 bases, leaving 19 bases between the germline ends. The CDR3 runs 15 residues. Per germline, CDR1 SGHVS and CDR2 FQNEAQ. The CDR3 coding sequence is TGTGCCAGCGGTGGTTTGGACATTCCCCACAATGAGCAGTTCTTC. Translation: CASGGLDIPHNEQFF.

The chain recombines TRBV9 with TRBJ2-3; 7 bases are shared with TRBD2. CDR3 length: 16 amino acids. After removal of 2 bases from V and 1 base from J, the junction contained 7 bases not matched to a gene. In germline, CDR1 is SGDLS, CDR2 YYNGEE. In DNA form, the CDR3 reads TGTGCCAGCAGCGTTGGCGGGAGTGATGGCACAGATACGCAGTATTTT. This sequence encodes CASSVGGSDGTDTQYF.

The chain carries TRBV11-3 and TRBJ2-1, with 9 positions matching TRBD2. After removal of 4 bases from V and 5 bases from J, the junction contained 12 bases not matched to a gene. Per germline, CDR1 SGHNT and CDR2 YENEEA. The CDR3 is made up of 17 amino acids. CDR3 coding DNA: TGTGCCAGCAGCTCCGTATATTTGCCTAGCGGGAACAATGAGCAGTTCTTC. The encoded protein is CASSSVYLPSGNNEQFF.

This clone was found once. Other nucleotide sequences in the sample specify the same CDR3. This sequence joins TRBV6-5 and TRBJ1-2; D remains unclear. CDR3 length: 12 residues. V lost 5 bases, J lost 5 bases, and 9 bases lay in between. CDR1 and CDR2 from the germline V gene are MNHEY and SVGAGI. This CDR3 is CASSPGVYGYTF. The CDR3 DNA reads as TGTGCCAGCAGTCCCGGGGTATATGGCTACACCTTC.

The chain links TRBV3-1 (or the pseudogene TRBV3-2) to TRBJ1-3, with TRBD1 matching over 8 bases. V gave up 3 bases and J gave up 0 bases; unmatched junction bases: 7. Germline V gene sequence: CDR1 LGHDT, CDR2 YNNKEL (reference sequence). The CDR3 spans 17 residues. The CDR3, as DNA: TGTGCCAGCAGCCACATACTGGGACAGGTCTCTGGAAACACCATATATTTT. Protein product: CASSHILGQVSGNTIYF.

The J gene is TRBJ2-5, the V gene TRBV30; the match to TRBD2 covers 13 bases. The germline V gene encodes CDR1 GTSNPN and CDR2 SVGIG (reference sequence). The CDR3 covers 15 residues. V lost 4 bases, J lost 5 bases, and 7 bases stayed unmatched. CDR3 nucleotide sequence: TGTGCCTGGACAAGGACTAGCGGGGGCGGGGAGACCCAGTACTTC. Amino acid sequence: CAWTRTSGGGETQYF. Drawing the rest from reference TRBV30 and TRBJ2-5, the complete variable domain is SQTIHQWPATLVQPVGSPLSLECTVEGTSNPNLYWYRQAAGRGLQLLFYSVGIGQISSEVPQNLSASRPQDRQFILSSKKLLLSDSGFYLCAWTRTSGGGETQYFGPGTRLLVL.

This sequence joins TRBV5-6 and TRBJ2-4, with D possibly matching TRBD1 (5 bases). Per the germline V gene, CDR1 is SGHDT and CDR2 is YYEEEE. V shed 4 bases and J shed 2 bases, with 10 bases lying between them. The CDR3 length is 14 residues. In DNA, the CDR3 is TGTGCCAGCAGCATTCAGGGAACCAAAAACATTCAGTACTTC. Protein: CASSIQGTKNIQYF.

This sequence joins TRBV6-5 and TRBJ1-1; no firm D call. This CDR3 region has 14 residues. V was trimmed by 6 bases and J by 5 bases, leaving 16 bases between them. Germline V CDR1 and CDR2: MNHEY, SVGAGI. The CDR3 sequence is CASRGAAGRTEAFF. DNA for the CDR3: TGTGCCAGCAGAGGAGCGGCGGGTCGGACTGAAGCTTTCTTT.

The chain is built from TRBV6-2 or TRBV6-3 and TRBJ2-7; 8 bases fit TRBD1. In germline, CDR1 is MNHEY, CDR2 SVGEGT. V lost 3 bases, J lost 5 bases, and 15 bases stayed unmatched. The CDR3 runs to 17 residues. Here the CDR3 DNA reads TGTGCCAGCAGTTATAGATGGAACAGGGGGAGTAAGGACGAGCAGTACTTC. Translated, it gives CASSYRWNRGSKDEQYF.

CDR3 nucleotides: TGTGCCAGCAGCTTATACGAGGGTACCGGGGAGCTGTTTTTT. This sequence encodes CASSLYEGTGELFF. The chain joins TRBV5-6 to TRBJ2-2; possibly TRBD2 for D (5 bases). CDR3 length: 14 residues. Trimming removed 2 bases at V and 5 bases at J, with 10 bases between. Germline assignment: CDR1 SGHDT and CDR2 YYEEEE.

This clone was detected only once. This chain uses TRBV3-1 (or the pseudogene TRBV3-2) with TRBJ2-5; a possible D gene is TRBD2 (5 bases). The CDR3 runs 15 residues. The V end lost 1 base, the J end lost 0 bases, and 9 bases lay between the germline ends. Germline V lookup: CDR1 LGHDT, CDR2 YNNKEL (reference sequence). This CDR3 is CASSQASGNQETQYF. CDR3 coding DNA: TGTGCCAGCAGCCAAGCGTCCGGGAACCAAGAGACCCAGTACTTC.

The rearrangement joins TRBV4-3 to TRBJ2-1, with D unclear. Germline V lookup: CDR1 LGHNA, CDR2 YSLEER. The CDR3 is made up of 15 amino acids. V was clipped by 2 bases and J by 0 bases, with 8 bases between them. CDR3 in amino acids: CASSQQFSSYNEQFF. In nucleotides, the CDR3 is TGCGCCAGCAGCCAACAATTCAGCTCCTACAATGAGCAGTTCTTC.

V is TRBV28 and J is TRBJ2-3; possibly TRBD1 for D (7 bases). The CDR3 covers 16 residues. Per the germline V gene, CDR1 is MDHEN and CDR2 is SYDVKM. Trimming stripped 2 bases from V and 4 bases from J, with 16 bases between. The CDR3 reads CASSLIGGAGPDTQYF. Here the CDR3 DNA reads TGTGCCAGCAGTTTAATAGGGGGCGCGGGACCAGATACGCAGTATTTT.

Remarks on this clone: One junction end does not reproduce the germline sequence, and a read error may be involved. V usage is TRBV6-5 and J usage is TRBJ1-3, with D tentatively TRBD1 (5 bases). The germline V gene encodes CDR1 MNHEY and CDR2 SVGAGI. This CDR3 region has 13 residues. CDR3 in amino acids: CASSYGAAGRLSF. CDR3 nucleotide sequence: TGTGCCAGCAGTTACGGGGCGGCAGGCCGCTTGTCATTT.